Listed below are T cell receptor beta chains from one sample, sequenced in a study of regulatory T cells in long-lasting Graves disease. A single record per CDR3 protein comes from TCRdb applying MiXCR to the multiplex PCR reads. This table holds roughly 500,000 distinct CDR3 sequences, more than 10% found once. This sample was also put to use in a study of T cells in Graves' hyperthyroidism and ophthalmopathy.

The source material was peripheral blood mononuclear cells (PBMCs), sampled at new diagnosis, from a patient treated with antithyroid drugs. These TCRs come from a woman younger than 45 with Graves disease. The CDR3 runs from the conserved cysteine through the conserved F or W. The D gene is left open where the match is weak. Clone size is given for some rows only: seen once, a few or many times, or a class if the clone is expanded.

d_call	v_call	clone_size	j_call	cdr3_aa	cdr3_nt
TRBD1	TRBV19	many	TRBJ2-1	CASSIFRSRGPPYNEQFF	TGTGCCAGTAGTATTTTCCGTAGCAGGGGGCCCCCCTACAATGAGCAGTTCTTC
TRBD1	TRBV2	once	TRBJ2-2	CASRGTGGLTGELFF	TGTGCCAGCAGAGGAACAGGGGGTCTCACCGGGGAGCTGTTTTTT
NA	TRBV7-9	many	TRBJ1-4	CASSLAAAGEKLFF	TGTGCCAGCAGCTTAGCGGCCGCGGGGGAAAAACTGTTTTTT
NA	TRBV7-3	many	TRBJ2-7	CASSLTGGSAYEQYF	TGTGCCAGCAGCTTAACCGGAGGCTCAGCCTACGAGCAGTACTTC
NA	TRBV2	NA	TRBJ2-3	CASSEAPVSQQYF	TGTGCCAGCAGTGAAGCTCCCGTCAGCCAGCAGTATTTT
NA	TRBV20-1	many	TRBJ2-1	CSAGSRTANSYNEQFF	TGCAGTGCTGGGAGCCGGACAGCTAACTCCTACAATGAGCAGTTCTTC
NA	TRBV2	many	TRBJ2-1	CASSYHLEGSSYNEQFF	TGTGCCAGCAGTTATCATTTGGAGGGGAGCTCCTACAATGAGCAGTTCTTC
NA	TRBV7-8	many	TRBJ1-1	CASSLLDRAGTEAFF	TGTGCCAGCAGCTTACTGGACCGGGCGGGAACTGAAGCTTTCTTT
NA	TRBV2	few	TRBJ2-3	CASTAIGDDSTDTQYF	TGTGCCAGCACGGCTATAGGGGACGATAGCACAGATACGCAGTATTTT
NA	TRBV27	NA	TRBJ2-1	CASSPPNEQFF	TGTGCCAGCAGCCCCCCTAATGAGCAGTTCTTC
TRBD2	TRBV7-9	NA	TRBJ2-5	CASSSLSTSGRMETQYF	TGTGCCAGCAGCAGTCTTTCGACTAGCGGGAGGATGGAGACCCAGTACTTC
NA	TRBV20-1	few	TRBJ2-7	CSARPTSSYEQYF	TGCAGTGCTAGGCCCACAAGCTCCTACGAGCAGTACTTC
TRBD1	TRBV6-2/TRBV6-3	NA	TRBJ2-6	CASSFSATDPGQGLSGANVLTF	TGTGCCAGCAGTTTCTCAGCCACCGATCCGGGACAGGGACTCTCTGGGGCCAACGTCCTGACTTTC
NA	TRBV6-2/TRBV6-3	NA	TRBJ1-2	CASSYHQGNYGYTF	TGTGCCAGCAGTTACCATCAGGGAAACTATGGCTACACCTTC
TRBD1	TRBV24-1	many	TRBJ1-6	CATSDPTGLRNSPLHF	TGTGCCACCAGTGACCCGACAGGGTTGAGAAATTCACCCCTCCACTTT
TRBD2	TRBV7-2	NA	TRBJ2-2	CASSLVLLASSAGELFF	TGTGCCAGCAGCTTAGTCCTACTAGCGTCGAGCGCCGGGGAGCTGTTTTTT
NA	TRBV4-1	few	TRBJ1-2	CASSPHQGGGEEYGYTF	TGCGCCAGCAGCCCCCACCAAGGTGGAGGCGAGGAGTATGGCTACACCTTC
TRBD1	TRBV19	many	TRBJ1-5	CASSSDRVFGQPQHF	TGTGCCAGTAGTTCAGACAGGGTTTTCGGACAGCCCCAGCATTTT
NA	TRBV7-8	NA	TRBJ2-2	CASSFSRVVSPGELFF	TGTGCCAGCAGCTTTTCAAGGGTAGTAAGCCCCGGGGAGCTGTTTTTT
TRBD1	TRBV7-2	many	TRBJ2-7	CASSPYRGTRVRSYEQYF	TGTGCCAGCAGCCCTTACAGGGGCACTCGGGTGAGGTCCTACGAGCAGTACTTC
NA	TRBV12-3/TRBV12-4	many	TRBJ1-5	CASSKAGRDQPQHF	TGTGCCAGCAGTAAGGCGGGAAGGGATCAGCCCCAGCATTTT
NA	TRBV11-2	many	TRBJ2-1	CASSLLLYNEQFF	TGTGCCAGCAGCTTACTCCTCTACAATGAGCAGTTCTTC
NA	TRBV11-2	many	TRBJ2-2	CASSLVRRANTGELFF	TGTGCCAGCAGCTTAGTACGCAGGGCGAACACCGGGGAGCTGTTTTTT
TRBD2	TRBV20-1	NA	TRBJ2-1	CSASGRTFNEQFF	TGCAGTGCTAGCGGGAGGACCTTTAATGAGCAGTTCTTC
NA	TRBV6-2/TRBV6-3	many	TRBJ2-5	CASSYSNEAETQYF	TGTGCCAGCAGTTACTCGAACGAAGCGGAGACCCAGTACTTC
NA	TRBV14	NA	TRBJ2-2	CASSQIDGSPGELFF	TGTGCCAGCAGCCAAATTGACGGGAGCCCCGGGGAGCTGTTTTTT
TRBD1	TRBV5-6	NA	TRBJ2-7	CASSPITGASYEQYF	TGTGCCAGCAGCCCCATCACAGGGGCCTCCTACGAGCAGTACTTC
NA	TRBV29-1	many	TRBJ1-1	CSVERQAGTNTEAFF	TGCAGCGTTGAGAGGCAGGCGGGAACGAACACTGAAGCTTTCTTT
TRBD2	TRBV19	few	TRBJ2-1	CASSIGGLAGLNEQFF	TGTGCCAGTAGTATAGGTGGACTAGCGGGGCTTAATGAGCAGTTCTTC
NA	TRBV19	NA	TRBJ2-3	CASQSSGYTDTQYF	TGTGCCAGTCAGTCGTCGGGCTACACAGATACGCAGTATTTT
NA	TRBV7-2	many	TRBJ1-4	CASSPDGGLDKLFF	TGTGCCAGCAGCCCAGACGGGGGGCTTGACAAACTGTTTTTT
TRBD2	TRBV5-1	many	TRBJ2-7	CASSLAAGAYSYEQYF	TGCGCCAGCAGCTTGGCTGCGGGAGCTTACTCCTACGAGCAGTACTTC
TRBD2	TRBV18	many	TRBJ2-1	CASSPNPAGVGEQFF	TGTGCCAGCTCACCAAATCCAGCGGGAGTCGGTGAGCAGTTCTTC
NA	TRBV2	many	TRBJ1-1	CASSEDGGNTEAFF	TGTGCCAGCAGTGAAGACGGGGGGAACACTGAAGCTTTCTTT
TRBD2	TRBV15	NA	TRBJ2-7	CATSRSGSSYEQYF	TGTGCCACCAGCCGTAGCGGGAGCTCCTACGAGCAGTACTTC
TRBD1	TRBV2	many	TRBJ1-2	CASQGTANYGYTF	TGTGCCAGCCAGGGGACAGCTAACTATGGCTACACCTTC
NA	TRBV27	few	TRBJ1-4	CASSPSLTRLRRNGKLFF	TGTGCCAGCAGTCCCTCGTTAACCAGACTCAGGAGGAATGGAAAACTGTTTTTT
TRBD1	TRBV13	few	TRBJ2-7	CASSNRGRYEQYF	TGTGCCAGCAGCAACAGGGGGCGATACGAGCAGTACTTC
TRBD1	TRBV6-1	many	TRBJ2-2	CASSGGQESGELFF	TGTGCCAGCAGTGGGGGACAGGAGTCGGGGGAGCTGTTTTTT
NA	TRBV5-1	few	TRBJ2-5	CASSLRPDQETQYF	TGCGCCAGCAGCTTGCGGCCAGATCAAGAGACCCAGTACTTC
NA	TRBV18	many	TRBJ2-5	CASSPIQSTQETQYF	TGTGCCAGCTCACCGATACAGTCAACCCAAGAGACCCAGTACTTC
TRBD2	TRBV4-1	NA	TRBJ2-7	CASSRGLAGGTGEQYF	TGCGCCAGCAGCCGGGGACTAGCGGGAGGTACTGGCGAGCAGTACTTC
NA	TRBV18	many	TRBJ2-3	CASSSGPDSSSTQYF	TGTGCCAGCTCCTCCGGTCCGGACTCATCAAGTACGCAGTATTTT
NA	TRBV4-1	NA	TRBJ2-7	CASSQESGTYEQYF	TGCGCCAGCAGCCAAGAATCAGGTACCTACGAGCAGTACTTC
NA	TRBV4-1	NA	TRBJ1-1	CASSQDPPENTEAFF	TGCGCCAGCAGCCAAGATCCGCCTGAGAACACTGAAGCTTTCTTT
TRBD2	TRBV30	few	TRBJ2-2	CAWTVQREDTGELFF	TGTGCCTGGACCGTCCAGCGGGAGGACACCGGGGAGCTGTTTTTT
NA	TRBV7-9	NA	TRBJ2-2	CAPAENALDTGELFF	TGTGCCCCAGCAGAAAACGCTTTGGACACCGGGGAGCTGTTTTTT
NA	TRBV30	NA	TRBJ2-7	CAWSVIEEGEQYF	TGTGCCTGGAGTGTAATTGAAGAGGGAGAGCAGTACTTC
TRBD1	TRBV28	many	TRBJ1-5	CASKTGTGPEPQHF	TGTGCCAGCAAGACCGGGACAGGGCCAGAGCCCCAGCATTTT
NA	TRBV19	few	TRBJ2-1	CASSVTRRAFNEQFF	TGTGCCAGTAGTGTGACTAGAAGGGCTTTTAATGAGCAGTTCTTC
NA	TRBV6-2/TRBV6-3	few	TRBJ1-2	CASSDTGSLAYGYTF	TGTGCCAGCAGTGACACAGGCTCGCTTGCCTATGGCTACACCTTC
NA	TRBV27	many	TRBJ2-7	CASSSRGFSYEQYF	TGTGCCAGCAGTTCGCGCGGGTTCTCCTACGAGCAGTACTTC
TRBD2	TRBV20-1	many	TRBJ2-3	CSAGYSGSTDTQYF	TGCAGTGCTGGCTATAGCGGGAGCACAGATACGCAGTATTTT
NA	TRBV2	NA	TRBJ2-5	CASSYPSGDQETQYF	TGTGCCAGCAGTTACCCTTCGGGGGACCAAGAGACCCAGTACTTC